These 26 T cell receptor beta chains share one sample of origin, sequenced in a study of cytomegalovirus exposure and HLA in healthy donors. 60 Vbeta and 13 Jbeta primers were used in PCR. Method: immunoSEQ multiplex PCR; TCRdb's copy keeps in-frame clones and lacks some. This table holds 50,000 to 75,000 clones, 75% to 85% found once. Sequenced: PBMCs. The receptor set was obtained from a middle-aged woman in good health and CMV-seronegative.

The V gene is TRBV9, the J gene TRBJ1-1, with 7 bases identical to TRBD1. Trimming took 3 bases from V and 2 from J; bases not matched to a gene: 4. CDR1 and CDR2 from the germline V gene are SGDLS and YYNGEE. The CDR3 runs 14 residues. As DNA, the CDR3 is TGTGCCAGCAGCGCCCAGGGGGGCAACACTGAAGCTTTCTTT. Translated: CASSAQGGNTEAFF.

V and J are TRBV28 and TRBJ2-3; 9 positions match TRBD2. Germline assignment: CDR1 MDHEN and CDR2 SYDVKM. With 6 bases clipped from V and 4 bases from J, the junction kept 5 bases outside the gene matches. The CDR3 has 14 residues. The CDR3 nucleotides read TGTGCCAGCAGAGCGGGAGGTGGTGCAGATACGCAGTATTTT. It translates to CASRAGGGADTQYF.

The chain links TRBV29-1 to TRBJ2-7; 8 nucleotides agree with TRBD2. The V gene end was trimmed by 5 bases and the J gene end by 3 bases; junction bases not matched to a gene: 18. The CDR3 sequence is 17 residues long. The germline V gene encodes CDR1 SQVTM and CDR2 ANQGSEA. CDR3 DNA sequence: TGCAGCGTTCGGGGGGGGTTAAGGACGGAGGACTTCTACGAGCAGTACTTC. Translating gives CSVRGGLRTEDFYEQYF.

V usage is TRBV7-9 and J usage is TRBJ1-1, with D unclear. Germline lookup yields CDR1 SEHNR and CDR2 FQNEAQ (reference sequence). This CDR3 has 13 residues. V dropped 5 bases and J dropped 4 bases, with 11 bases sitting between them. CDR3 nucleotide sequence: TGTGCCAGCAGCGCGGACCGGGGCACTGAAGCTTTCTTT. Translated, it gives CASSADRGTEAFF.

This chain links TRBV28 with TRBJ1-5; no clear D gene. This CDR3 contains 16 residues. CDR1 and CDR2 from the germline V gene are MDHEN and SYDVKM. Trimming cost V 4 bases and J 4 bases, with 17 bases left between them. The CDR3 spells CASSYLSGAGNQPQHF. For the CDR3, the DNA is TGTGCCAGCAGTTATCTATCGGGTGCGGGAAATCAGCCCCAGCATTTT. Full variable domain (rest looked up from reference TRBV28 and TRBJ1-5): DVKVTQSSRYLVKRTGEKVFLECVQDMDHENMFWYRQDPGLGLRLIYFSYDVKMKEKGDIPEGYSVSREKKERFSLILESASTNQTSMYLCASSYLSGAGNQPQHFGDGTRLSIL.

This chain uses TRBV7-2 with TRBJ2-1; TRBD2 matches 8 bases. J gave up 15 bases and V 2 bases, and 6 bases lay outside the gene matches. From germline, CDR1 is SGHTA and CDR2 FQGNSA. The CDR3 runs 12 residues. CDR3 in DNA: TGTGCCAGCAGCTTAAACGGGAGGGTAACGTTCTTC. It encodes CASSLNGRVTFF.

V and J are TRBV6-5 and TRBJ2-7, with D tentatively TRBD1 (5 bases). The V end was cut by 2 bases, the J end by 0 bases, with 8 bases between. Germline V gene lookup returns CDR1 MNHEY and CDR2 SVGAGI. This CDR3 has 14 amino acids. The CDR3 DNA follows: TGTGCCAGCAGTTACCAGGGAAGCTCCTACGAGCAGTACTTC. Translating it yields CASSYQGSSYEQYF.

This sequence joins TRBV19 and TRBJ2-3, with 9 bases identical to TRBD1. After removal of 5 bases from V and 2 bases from J, the junction contained 5 bases not matched to a gene. This CDR3 has 15 residues. Germline V gene sequence: CDR1 LNHDA, CDR2 SQIVND (reference sequence). The CDR3 DNA sequence: TGTGCCAGTAGTGCCGGGACAGGGTACACAGATACGCAGTATTTT. Translation gives CASSAGTGYTDTQYF.

This rearrangement joins TRBV5-1 to TRBJ1-1, with TRBD1 matching 8 bases. Germline V CDR1 and CDR2: SGHRS, YFSETQ. The CDR3 totals 18 residues. Trimming at V came to 5 bases and at J to 3 bases, leaving 18 bases not matched to a gene. The CDR3 DNA is TGCGCCAGCAGTTCCACCCAGGACAGGGTGTTCGAGGACACTGAAGCTTTCTTT. This sequence encodes CASSSTQDRVFEDTEAFF. The entire variable domain, with the rest obtained from reference TRBV5-1 and TRBJ1-1, is as follows: KAGVTQTPRYLIKTRGQQVTLSCSPISGHRSVSWYQQTPGQGLQFLFEYFSETQRNKGNFPGRFSGRQFSNSRSEMNVSTLELGDSALYLCASSSTQDRVFEDTEAFFGQGTRLTVV.

This clone appeared once. The J gene is TRBJ1-2, the V gene TRBV29-1; 8 bases map to TRBD1. Germline V gene lookup returns CDR1 SQVTM and CDR2 ANQGSEA. This CDR3 contains 14 residues. V dropped 4 bases and J dropped 6; count of bases not matched to a gene: 10. The CDR3 nucleotides read TGCAGCGTTGTCAAGCAGGGGGCCAGTCATGGCTACACCTTC. Protein: CSVVKQGASHGYTF.

V is TRBV28 and J is TRBJ1-1, with unresolved D. Trimming removed 3 bases from V and 5 bases from J, with 16 bases in between. This CDR3 has 15 residues. CDR1 and CDR2 from the germline V gene are MDHEN and SYDVKM. Here the CDR3 DNA reads TGTGCCAGCAGTTTTATGACAAGCCCTTTTACTGAAGCTTTCTTT. Its protein product is CASSFMTSPFTEAFF.

This chain connects TRBV6-1 to TRBJ1-4; TRBD1 is a possible D gene (5 bases). The CDR3 extends over 15 amino acids. The germline V gene encodes CDR1 MNHNS and CDR2 SASEGT. Trimming stripped 7 bases from V and 2 bases from J, with 14 bases between. Here the CDR3 reads CASKEGAPTNEKLFF. DNA for the CDR3: TGTGCCAGCAAGGAAGGGGCGCCCACTAATGAAAAACTGTTTTTT.

V usage is TRBV7-3 and J usage is TRBJ2-5; no reliable D call. CDR3 length: 13 amino acids. Trimming shortened V by 1 base and J by 4 bases, and 7 bases separated the two germline ends. From germline, CDR1 is SGHTA and CDR2 FQGTGA. The CDR3 sequence is CASSLRGRETQYF. The CDR3, as DNA: TGTGCCAGCAGCTTAAGAGGCAGAGAGACCCAGTACTTC.

The sample holds a few counts of this clone. The V call is TRBV7-9, the J call TRBJ2-1; D is possibly TRBD2 (5 bases). This CDR3 comprises 16 residues. V lost 2 bases, J lost 2 bases, and 13 bases lay in between. Per germline, CDR1 SEHNR and CDR2 FQNEAQ (reference sequence). CDR3 loop: CASSLRRSTTYNEQFF. DNA for the CDR3: TGTGCCAGCAGCTTAAGGAGGTCCACCACCTACAATGAGCAGTTCTTC.

V gene TRBV19 combines with J gene TRBJ2-1; TRBD2 matches 9 bases. The junction had 6 bases not matched to a gene; V was cut back by 4 bases and J by 8 bases. The CDR3 contains 14 residues. Per the germline V gene, CDR1 is LNHDA and CDR2 is SQIVND (reference sequence). The CDR3 sequence: CASSTLAGRDEQFF. The CDR3 DNA follows: TGTGCCAGTAGTACGCTAGCGGGAAGGGATGAGCAGTTCTTC.

V is TRBV5-4 and J is TRBJ1-2, with TRBD1 matching 10 bases. V shed 4 bases and J 7 bases; nucleotides not matched to a gene: 7. The CDR3 covers 14 residues. Germline V CDR1 and CDR2: SGHNT, YYREEE (reference sequence). The CDR3 DNA reads as TGTGCCAGCAGCCCCGGACAGGGGGGTGGTGGCTACACCTTC. Protein: CASSPGQGGGGYTF. Combining the CDR3 with reference TRBV5-4 and TRBJ1-2 gives the whole variable domain ETGVTQSPTHLIKTRGQQVTLRCSSQSGHNTVSWYQQALGQGPQFIFQYYREEENGRGNFPPRFSGLQFPNYSSELNVNALELDDSALYLCASSPGQGGGGYTFGSGTRLTVV.

The chain couples TRBV27 to TRBJ2-7, with D unclear. The germline CDR1 and CDR2 sequences are MNHEY and SMNVEV (reference sequence). The length of the CDR3 is 14 residues. The V end lost 2 bases, the J end lost 2 bases, and 10 bases lay between the germline ends. The CDR3 loop is CASSLLPGPYEQYF. CDR3 nucleotides: TGTGCCAGCAGTTTACTCCCAGGCCCCTACGAGCAGTACTTC.

CDR3 residues: CASSLTTGRNTEAFF. The CDR3 DNA is TGTGCCAGCAGCCTGACGACAGGGAGAAATACTGAAGCTTTCTTT. The chain combines TRBV9 with TRBJ1-1; the match to TRBD1 covers 7 bases. The V gene end was trimmed by 4 bases and the J gene end by 5 bases; junction bases not matched to a gene: 11. Per germline, CDR1 SGDLS and CDR2 YYNGEE. The CDR3 runs 15 residues.

The gene calls are TRBV10-2 and TRBJ2-7; D is possibly TRBD2 (5 bases). Deletions cut 6 bases from V and 3 bases from J, with 18 bases between. The CDR3 totals 15 residues. The germline V gene encodes CDR1 WSHSY and CDR2 SAAADI. Here the CDR3 reads CASRETEGMVYEQYF. The CDR3 nucleotides are TGCGCCAGCAGAGAAACAGAGGGTATGGTCTACGAGCAGTACTTC.

The rearrangement uses TRBV2 and TRBJ2-5; the match to TRBD2 covers 13 bases. Germline values: CDR1 SNHLY, CDR2 FYNNEI. J gave up 1 base and V 8 bases, and 13 bases lay outside the gene matches. CDR3 size: 18 residues. CDR3 sequence reads: CASDLGGTSGTIQETQYF. Here the CDR3 DNA reads TGTGCCAGCGACCTCGGTGGGACTAGCGGGACTATCCAAGAGACCCAGTACTTC.

V gene TRBV7-8 combines with J gene TRBJ2-1; 7 bases agree with TRBD2. This CDR3 has 16 amino acids. Germline CDR1 and CDR2: SGHVS and FQNEAQ. Unmatched junction bases numbered 6, after V lost 1 base and J lost 3 bases. The CDR3, as DNA: TGTGCCAGCAGCTTAGATAATAGCGGGTTCTACAATGAGCAGTTCTTC. As protein: CASSLDNSGFYNEQFF.

This rearrangement joins TRBV28 to TRBJ2-1, with 7 nucleotides matching TRBD2. The germline CDR1 and CDR2 sequences are MDHEN and SYDVKM. The CDR3 is made up of 15 amino acids. Trimming cost V 2 bases and J 9 bases; bases outside gene matches: 10. DNA of the CDR3: TGTGCCAGCAGTTTACCCGGGGGAGGGCGGGGTGAGCAGTTCTTC. Amino acid sequence: CASSLPGGGRGEQFF. The full variable domain, its missing parts supplied by reference TRBV28 and TRBJ2-1, is DVKVTQSSRYLVKRTGEKVFLECVQDMDHENMFWYRQDPGLGLRLIYFSYDVKMKEKGDIPEGYSVSREKKERFSLILESASTNQTSMYLCASSLPGGGRGEQFFGPGTRLTVL.

The table lists this clone with a few counts. The chain links TRBV6-1 to TRBJ2-3, with 11 bases matching TRBD2. J lost 0 bases, V lost 6 bases, and 2 bases had no gene match. The germline gives CDR1 MNHNS, CDR2 SASEGT. The CDR3 length is 15 residues. CDR3 sequence: CASSRTSGSTDTQYF. The DNA for the CDR3 is TGTGCCAGCAGCCGGACTAGCGGGAGCACAGATACGCAGTATTTT.

Only a few counts were recorded for this clone. This chain uses TRBV6-1 with TRBJ1-5, with 9 bases identical to TRBD1. This CDR3 region has 15 residues. The V and J ends lost 5 bases and 2 bases, in that order; junction bases with no gene match: 4. CDR1 and CDR2 (germline): MNHNS, SASEGT. As DNA, the CDR3 is TGTGCCAGCAGTCCGGGACAGGGCGGCAATCAGCCCCAGCATTTT. Translated, it gives CASSPGQGGNQPQHF.

Note on this clone: The same CDR3 arises from other DNA sequences in this sample as well. The V and J genes are TRBV7-9 and TRBJ2-7, with TRBD1 matching over 8 bases. Germline assignment: CDR1 SEHNR and CDR2 FQNEAQ (reference sequence). The CDR3 loop spans 14 amino acids. Losses at the gene ends were 4 bases for V and 3 bases for J; bases not matched to a gene: 5. The CDR3: CASSSGTGDYEQYF. The CDR3 nucleotides read TGTGCCAGCAGCTCCGGGACAGGAGACTACGAGCAGTACTTC.

The V gene is TRBV7-9, the J gene TRBJ1-2, with D uncertain. This CDR3 spans 13 amino acids. Trimming stripped 7 bases from V and 8 bases from J, with 17 bases between. Germline lookup yields CDR1 SEHNR and CDR2 FQNEAQ (reference sequence). The CDR3 here is CASTPNLGGGYTF. CDR3 nucleotides: TGTGCCAGCACCCCAAATCTGGGAGGCGGCTACACCTTC.